One T cell receptor (beta chain) is described in this entry. Antigen unknown. The data were produced by immunoSEQ multiplex PCR, yet TCRdb's version contains in-frame clones alone and is incomplete. The data contain 500,000 or so clones, roughly 95% of them seen just once; the ten biggest clones take up about 0.068%. This record comes from a study of shared clonotypes between healthy human individuals. The study's findings and limits: Naive CD4 clonotype sharing across several donors was around 5%. Estimated richness values were generally larger in naive subsets than in memory subsets.

With 1 base clipped from V and 7 bases from J, the junction kept 9 bases outside the gene matches. Germline CDR1 LNHNV, CDR2 YYDKDF (reference sequence). The CDR3 length is 15 residues. The rearrangement joins TRBV15 to TRBJ2-5; 7 bases match TRBD1. The receptor was derived from a woman between 25 and 40 years old in good health. Source material: naive CD4+ T cells sorted from blood. Subset indicated: CD45RA+ positively selected. CDR3 sequence reads: CATSRAGQTKRTQYF. CDR3 coding DNA: TGTGCCACCAGCAGAGCGGGACAGACCAAGAGGACCCAGTACTTC.